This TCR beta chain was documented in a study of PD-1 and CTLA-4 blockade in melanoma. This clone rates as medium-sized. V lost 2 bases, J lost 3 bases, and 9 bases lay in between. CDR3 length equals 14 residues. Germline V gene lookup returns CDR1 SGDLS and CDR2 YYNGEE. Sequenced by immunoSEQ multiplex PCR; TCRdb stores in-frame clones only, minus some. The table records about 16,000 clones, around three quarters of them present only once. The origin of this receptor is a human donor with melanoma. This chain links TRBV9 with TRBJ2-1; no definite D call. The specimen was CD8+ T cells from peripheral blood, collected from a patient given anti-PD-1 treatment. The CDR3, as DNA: TGTGCCAGCAGCGTCATGGCCGACTACAATGAGCAGTTCTTC. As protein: CASSVMADYNEQFF.